Listed below are T cell receptor beta chains from one sample, sequenced in a study of T cells in localized non-small cell lung cancer. Sequenced by immunoSEQ multiplex PCR; TCRdb stores in-frame clones only, minus some. Among 100,000 to 150,000 clones listed, roughly 90% were seen once. This material consisted of peripheral blood, taken before any cancer treatment. Receptors originate from a female donor aged 60 or older with stage I lung adenocarcinoma. The CDR3 runs from the conserved cysteine through the conserved F or W. The D gene is left open where the match is weak. For some rows the clone size is stated as once, few or many, or as a class when expanded; others skip it.

J | D | size | V | DNA | CDR3
TRBJ1-5 | TRBD1 | many | TRBV19 | TGTGCCAGTAGTATGGGGACAGGGAATGGCAATCAGCCCCAGCATTTT | CASSMGTGNGNQPQHF
TRBJ2-1 | NA | NA | TRBV7-2 | TGTGCCAGCAGCCTTAGCGGCTGGAGCTCCTACAATGAGCAGTTCTTC | CASSLSGWSSYNEQFF
TRBJ2-2 | NA | NA | TRBV10-1 | TGCGCCAGCAGTAGGGGGAGCCCCACCGGGGAGCTGTTTTTT | CASSRGSPTGELFF
TRBJ2-3 | TRBD2 | NA | TRBV5-1 | TGCGCCAGCAGCTTGGCCGGGACTAGCGGGAGCCCCAGCACAGATACGCAGTATTTT | CASSLAGTSGSPSTDTQYF
TRBJ2-5 | NA | NA | TRBV7-9 | TGTGCCAGCAGCTTAGGAGCCGGCAGGGTAGTTGAGACCCAGTACTTC | CASSLGAGRVVETQYF
TRBJ1-3 | TRBD1 | NA | TRBV9 | TGTGCCAGCAGCCCCCGTGGACAGGGGCTATCTGGAAACACCATATATTTT | CASSPRGQGLSGNTIYF
TRBJ2-7 | TRBD1 | NA | TRBV7-6 | TGTGCCAGCAGCCCGCGGAACAACCCGGGACAGGGAGCCGAGCAGTACTTC | CASSPRNNPGQGAEQYF
TRBJ2-7 | NA | NA | TRBV9 | TGTGCCAGCAGCGTAGGGGTAGAAACCTACGAGCAGTACTTC | CASSVGVETYEQYF
TRBJ2-5 | TRBD2 | few | TRBV6-1 | TGTGCCAGCACCAACGCGCGGGAGGGCCGGGAGACCCAGTACTTC | CASTNAREGRETQYF
TRBJ2-1 | NA | NA | TRBV9 | TGTGCCAGCAGCGTAGCTCCGGACAAAAATGAGCAGTTCTTC | CASSVAPDKNEQFF
TRBJ2-2 | NA | NA | TRBV9 | TGTGCCAGCAGCGTAAACACCCACACCGGGGAGCTGTTTTTT | CASSVNTHTGELFF
TRBJ1-2 | TRBD1 | NA | TRBV6-5 | TGTGCCAGCAGCCCCGGGACAGGGCGTCACGGCTACACCTTC | CASSPGTGRHGYTF
TRBJ2-7 | NA | many | TRBV20-1 | TGCAGTGCTAGTACGCTAGTCGAGCAGTACTTC | CSASTLVEQYF
TRBJ2-5 | TRBD2 | NA | TRBV9 | TGTGCCAGCAGCCCCCAGCCGGGACTAGCAGGAGAGACCCAGTACTTC | CASSPQPGLAGETQYF
TRBJ2-7 | TRBD2 | NA | TRBV7-3 | TGTGCCAGCAGCTTAGAAGCGGGAGAACGCTACGAGCAGTACTTC | CASSLEAGERYEQYF
TRBJ1-2 | NA | NA | TRBV30 | TGTGCCTGGACCCCCGGGAGGTTGGACTATGGCTACACCTTC | CAWTPGRLDYGYTF
TRBJ2-7 | TRBD1 | NA | TRBV19 | TGTGCCAGTAGTACAGTAGCGAGGGGGCCTTACGAGCAGTACTTC | CASSTVARGPYEQYF
TRBJ2-2 | TRBD1 | NA | TRBV5-1 | TGCGCCAGCAGTACCTCCGGGACAGGGGGCTCCGGGGAGCTGTTTTTT | CASSTSGTGGSGELFF
TRBJ2-5 | TRBD2 | NA | TRBV5-4 | TGTGCCAGCAGCCCGGGACTAGCGGGAGGGGCGGGGACCCAGTACTTC | CASSPGLAGGAGTQYF
TRBJ1-5 | NA | NA | TRBV7-2 | TGTGCCAGCAGCCCCGCAGGGGACCAGCCCCAGCATTTT | CASSPAGDQPQHF
TRBJ2-1 | NA | NA | TRBV7-2 | TGTGCCAGCAGCCCCCGGCCCAGCTCCTACAATGAGCAGTTCTTC | CASSPRPSSYNEQFF
TRBJ2-7 | NA | few | TRBV2 | TGTGCCAGCAGTGAAGGATACTACGAGCAGTACTTC | CASSEGYYEQYF
TRBJ2-7 | NA | NA | TRBV20-1 | TGCAGTGCTAGTTATCTGTACTTC | CSASYLYF
TRBJ2-6 | NA | NA | TRBV5-1 | TGCGCCAGCTACAGGTCCGGTTCACAAAGTCGGGCCAACGTCCTGACTTTC | CASYRSGSQSRANVLTF
TRBJ2-7 | NA | once | TRBV2 | TGTGCCAGCGCAAGCAAACAGGGCGGCGAGCAGTACTTC | CASASKQGGEQYF
TRBJ1-2 | NA | few | TRBV5-8 | TGTGCCAGCAGCTTGGGGACGGGACGCAAAACTGGCTACACCTTC | CASSLGTGRKTGYTF
TRBJ2-1 | NA | NA | TRBV7-9 | TGTGCCAGCAGCCTGTCTTGGGGGGTCAATGAGCAGTTCTTC | CASSLSWGVNEQFF
TRBJ2-7 | TRBD2 | NA | TRBV7-2 | TGTGCCAGCAGCTTTTCTAGCGGGAGGGTGGCCGAGCAGTACTTC | CASSFSSGRVAEQYF
TRBJ2-1 | NA | NA | TRBV29-1 | TGCAGCGTGTGGTCTAGCGACTACAATGAGCAGTTCTTC | CSVWSSDYNEQFF
TRBJ1-2 | NA | NA | TRBV15 | TGTGCCACCAGCAGAGCCCGAGGCTACACCTTC | CATSRARGYTF
TRBJ2-1 | NA | NA | TRBV28 | TGTGCCAGCAGCCCCGGGACCCCCCGAGGTGAGCAGTTCTTC | CASSPGTPRGEQFF
TRBJ2-7 | TRBD2 | NA | TRBV10-2 | TGCGCCAGCGCCCCTCCCGGGACTAGCGGCTACGAGCAGTACTTC | CASAPPGTSGYEQYF
TRBJ2-5 | NA | NA | TRBV5-8 | TGTGCCAGCAGCTTGCGGGAGACCCAGTACTTC | CASSLRETQYF
TRBJ2-7 | NA | NA | TRBV19 | TGTGCCAGTAGTGCCGACGGAGGAGCGGTTTCGGCCGAGCAGTACTTC | CASSADGGAVSAEQYF
TRBJ1-1 | TRBD1 | NA | TRBV4-1 | TGCGCCAGCAGCCAAGGGACAGGGATCTCCCTCACGGCTTTCTTT | CASSQGTGISLTAFF
TRBJ2-1 | TRBD2 | few | TRBV7-9 | TGTGCCAGCAGCCCAGTATCGGGGGGGTTGTACAATGAGCAGTTCTTC | CASSPVSGGLYNEQFF
TRBJ1-1 | NA | few | TRBV30 | TGTGCCTGGAGTGACAACAGAGACACTGAAGCTTTCTTT | CAWSDNRDTEAFF
TRBJ1-3 | NA | NA | TRBV19 | TGTGCCAGTAGTAAACAGGCTTCTGGAAACACCATATATTTT | CASSKQASGNTIYF
TRBJ1-2 | NA | NA | TRBV5-1 | TGCGCCAGCAGCTACACGTCCTATGGCTACACCTTC | CASSYTSYGYTF
TRBJ2-2 | NA | NA | TRBV6-1 | TGTGCCGGCCGGGGTTTGGGCGGAAACACCGGGGAGCTGTTTTTT | CAGRGLGGNTGELFF
TRBJ2-5 | NA | once | TRBV7-7 | TGTGCCAGCAGCTTAGATGGGGGTTCAGTAGAGACCCAGTACTTC | CASSLDGGSVETQYF
TRBJ2-7 | NA | NA | TRBV27 | TGTGCCAGCAGTTTAGAACGCCCGGGGCGGGTGGGCTCCTACGAGCAGTACTTC | CASSLERPGRVGSYEQYF
TRBJ1-4 | NA | NA | TRBV19 | TGTGCCAGTAGTATCCCCACGGTCGGGGGTAATGAAAAACTGTTTTTT | CASSIPTVGGNEKLFF
TRBJ1-2 | TRBD1 | NA | TRBV13 | TGTGCCAGCAGCCCTCCGGGGACAGGGGGCTATGGCTACACCTTC | CASSPPGTGGYGYTF
TRBJ1-2 | NA | NA | TRBV27 | TGTGCCAGCAGTCCCCTCGACGGGGGGTTCTATGGCTACACCTTC | CASSPLDGGFYGYTF
TRBJ2-1 | NA | NA | TRBV30 | TGTGCCTGGAGTTGGGGGACGCGCAATGAGCAGTTCTTC | CAWSWGTRNEQFF